The 6 T cell receptor beta chains below all came from one sample that was sequenced in a study of cytomegalovirus exposure and HLA in healthy donors. The PCR contained 60 Vbeta and 13 Jbeta primers. Clones were read by immunoSEQ multiplex PCR, and TCRdb kept only the in-frame ones, dropping some. The table shows more than 100,000 clones, with around 61% occurring only once. Sequencing used PBMCs. Receptor source: a woman in her 50s in good health and CMV-seronegative.

The chain couples TRBV27 to TRBJ2-1; 10 bases are shared with TRBD2. This CDR3 spans 15 amino acids. Germline V gene lookup returns CDR1 MNHEY and CDR2 SMNVEV (reference sequence). The V and J ends lost 5 bases and 2 bases, in that order; junction bases with no gene match: 3. CDR3 residues: CASSSSGRAYNEQFF. CDR3 DNA sequence: TGTGCCAGCAGTAGCAGCGGGAGGGCCTACAATGAGCAGTTCTTC.

This clone has more than one count but fewer than ten. The V gene is TRBV10-1, the J gene TRBJ2-1; maybe TRBD2 (6 bases). The CDR3 totals 12 residues. The germline V and J ends were trimmed by 10 bases and 4 bases, with 11 bases remaining between them. Germline values: CDR1 WNHNN, CDR2 SYGVQD (reference sequence). In nucleotides, the CDR3 is TGCGCCAACGGGGGTACATACAATGAGCAGTTCTTC. It encodes CANGGTYNEQFF.

The CDR3 bases are TGCGCCAGCAGCCAAAGAGCGCGCTACGAGCAGTACTTC. It is translated as CASSQRARYEQYF. The chain is built from TRBV4-1 and TRBJ2-7; D not certain. This CDR3 has 13 residues. V lost 2 bases, J lost 3 bases, and 8 bases lay in between. CDR1 and CDR2 from the germline V gene are MGHRA and YSYEKL.

J is TRBJ2-7 and V is TRBV28, with 7 bases that match TRBD1. This CDR3 spans 16 amino acids. Per germline, CDR1 MDHEN and CDR2 SYDVKM. V lost 8 bases and J lost 0; bases outside the gene matches: 13. CDR3 sequence: CASPPEGAGLSYEQYF. The CDR3 DNA follows: TGTGCCAGCCCGCCCGAGGGGGCAGGCCTCTCCTACGAGCAGTACTTC. Supplemented by reference TRBV28 and TRBJ2-7, the full variable domain reads DVKVTQSSRYLVKRTGEKVFLECVQDMDHENMFWYRQDPGLGLRLIYFSYDVKMKEKGDIPEGYSVSREKKERFSLILESASTNQTSMYLCASPPEGAGLSYEQYFGPGTRLTVT.

This chain connects TRBV2 to TRBJ2-5; 7 bases are shared with TRBD1. Germline V gene data show CDR1 as SNHLY and CDR2 as FYNNEI. This CDR3 has 13 residues. Trimming cost V 6 bases and J 3 bases; bases outside gene matches: 4. CDR3 DNA sequence: TGTGCCAGCAGACCCGACAGGGAAGAGACCCAGTACTTC. It is translated as CASRPDREETQYF.

This clone was detected once. The chain employs TRBV19 and TRBJ1-4, with TRBD1 identical over 8 bases. The CDR3 length is 14 residues. The trim removed 5 bases at V and 8 bases at J, leaving 7 bases unmatched. The V gene's germline CDR1 is LNHDA and CDR2 SQIVND (reference sequence). This CDR3 reads CASSAQGAREKLFF. The CDR3 DNA is TGTGCCAGTAGTGCCCAGGGGGCTCGGGAAAAACTGTTTTTT.